This T cell receptor (beta chain) was retrieved from a study of T cell changes during pregnancy in multiple sclerosis. Some clones are missing from TCRdb's copy, which holds only in-frame ones; the method was immunoSEQ multiplex PCR. Of 26,000 or so clones listed, approximately 91% are singletons. Deletions cut 8 bases from V and 4 bases from J, with 15 bases between. The CDR3 totals 14 residues. Germline CDR1 MDHEN, CDR2 SYDVKM. The source material was CD4+ T cells from peripheral blood mononuclear cells, sampled in the first trimester of pregnancy. The J gene is TRBJ1-3, the V gene TRBV28; D might be TRBD1 (6 bases). This receptor was taken from a female donor in good health, enrolled as a control in a pregnancy study. The CDR3 nucleotides read TGTGCCAGCCGTAATCAGGGGTCGGGAAACACCATATATTTT. It yields the protein CASRNQGSGNTIYF.